The 18 T cell receptor beta chains reported below all come from one sample, sequenced in a study of identifying expanded T cells in peripheral blood. TCRdb's table, derived via immunoSEQ multiplex PCR, lists solely in-frame clones and lacks some. This table has under 130,000 clones, around nine tenths appearing once. The sample comprised blood. The receptors here all came from a person aged 18 to 75 in good health.

This chain links TRBV15 with TRBJ2-3; 10 nucleotides agree with TRBD2. This CDR3 has 15 residues. Germline V gene lookup returns CDR1 LNHNV and CDR2 YYDKDF (reference sequence). Trimming cost V 0 bases and J 8 bases; bases outside gene matches: 5. CDR3 coding DNA: TGTGCCACCAGCAGAGAAGCGGGGGGGCCAGGTACGCAGTATTTT. This codes for CATSREAGGPGTQYF.

Remarks on this clone: An end of the junction does not agree with germline; a read error may underlie this. The rearrangement uses TRBV6-1 and TRBJ1-2, with D hard to call. The CDR3 is made up of 14 amino acids. Germline lookup yields CDR1 MNHNS and CDR2 SASEGT. CDR3: CASREGLGWYGYTF. The CDR3 DNA follows: TGTGCCAGCAGAGAAGGGCTAGGGTGGTATGGCTACACCTTC.

This rearrangement joins TRBV27 to TRBJ2-7; the D call may be TRBD1 or TRBD2 (5 bases each). Germline values: CDR1 MNHEY, CDR2 SMNVEV (reference sequence). Trimming pared 0 bases from V and 0 bases from J, leaving 12 bases between. The CDR3 is 16 residues long. The DNA of the CDR3 is TGTGCCAGCAGTTTATCGTCCCGGGGCAGCTCCTACGAGCAGTACTTC. This translates into CASSLSSRGSSYEQYF.

V is TRBV6-5 and J is TRBJ2-1; 9 bases map to TRBD2. Germline V gene data show CDR1 as MNHEY and CDR2 as SVGAGI. Trimming removed 9 bases from V and 4 bases from J; junction bases left unmatched: 7. The CDR3 has 14 residues. CDR3 coding DNA: TGTGCCAGTGGCGGGGGGGCGTTTTACAATGAGCAGTTCTTC. Its translation is CASGGGAFYNEQFF.

The chain carries TRBV11-2 and TRBJ2-5; TRBD1 might be the D (6 bases). This CDR3 region has 14 residues. Germline-derived CDR1 and CDR2 are SGHAT and FQNNGV. Trimming pared 1 base from V and 4 bases from J, leaving 10 bases between. Here the CDR3 DNA reads TGTGCCAGCAGCTTAGGCAGGGGAAGAGAGACCCAGTACTTC. It specifies CASSLGRGRETQYF.

The chain is built from TRBV2 and TRBJ1-1; D gene ambiguous. The V gene lost 0 bases and the J gene lost 0 bases, with 14 bases spanning the gap. From germline, CDR1 is SNHLY and CDR2 FYNNEI. CDR3 size: 17 residues. CDR3 protein: CASSEALHGRLNTEAFF. As DNA, the CDR3 is TGTGCCAGCAGTGAAGCGCTTCACGGACGGCTGAACACTGAAGCTTTCTTT. The entire variable domain, with the rest obtained from reference TRBV2 and TRBJ1-1, is as follows: EPEVTQTPSHQVTQMGQEVILRCVPISNHLYFYWYRQILGQKVEFLVSFYNNEISEKSEIFDDQFSVERPDGSNFTLKIRSTKLEDSAMYFCASSEALHGRLNTEAFFGQGTRLTVV.

The CDR3 spells CASSLVGGNTGELFF. The CDR3 DNA reads TGTGCCAGCAGCTTGGTCGGGGGGAACACCGGGGAGCTGTTTTTT. The chain has TRBV5-6 and TRBJ2-2, with D maybe TRBD2 (6 bases). Germline lookup yields CDR1 SGHDT and CDR2 YYEEEE. The CDR3 totals 15 residues. V shed 0 bases and J shed 1 base, with 7 bases lying between them.

This chain's CDR3 is CASSPPGNIGEKLFF. In DNA, the CDR3 is TGTGCCAGCAGCCCCCCCGGGAATATAGGAGAAAAACTGTTTTTT. This rearrangement joins TRBV9 to TRBJ1-4; D unresolved. The V gene's germline CDR1 is SGDLS and CDR2 YYNGEE. Trimming removed 4 bases at V and 8 bases at J, with 18 bases between. CDR3 length equals 15 residues. The full variable domain, with the rest looked up from reference TRBV9 and TRBJ1-4, is DSGVTQTPKHLITATGQRVTLRCSPRSGDLSVYWYQQSLDQGLQFLIQYYNGEERAKGNILERFSAQQFPDLHSELNLSSLELGDSALYFCASSPPGNIGEKLFFGSGTQLSVL.

The rearrangement joins TRBV10-3 to TRBJ2-2, with TRBD2 matching over 8 bases. CDR1 is ENHRY, CDR2 SYGVKD, per germline. This CDR3 comprises 14 residues. V lost 11 bases, J lost 6 bases, and 11 bases stayed unmatched. The CDR3 protein is CASYSREGPGELFF. The CDR3 nucleotides read TGTGCCTCCTACTCCCGGGAGGGGCCCGGGGAGCTGTTTTTT.

To note about this clone: With a much larger clone just one base away, this may be a read error. V gene TRBV4-1 combines with J gene TRBJ2-3; TRBD2 aligns across 13 bases. V lost 3 bases to trimming and J lost 4 bases; unmatched junction nucleotides: 1. CDR1 is MGHRA and CDR2 is YSYEKL in the germline V gene. This CDR3 comprises 15 residues. CDR3 bases: TGCGCCAGCAGCCACACTAGCGGGGGGGCAGATACGCAGTATTTT. Residues: CASSHTSGGADTQYF.

The chain employs TRBV11-3 and TRBJ1-1; D perhaps matches TRBD1 (6 bases). The germline V gene has CDR1 SGHNT and CDR2 YENEEA. The CDR3 contains 15 residues. Trimming left V 5 bases short and J 4 bases short, with 17 bases between. CDR3 sequence (DNA): TGTGCCAGCAGCCCTACTCCGGGCAGGGGCACTGAAGCTTTCTTT. Encoded protein: CASSPTPGRGTEAFF. Drawing the rest from reference TRBV11-3 and TRBJ1-1, the complete variable domain is EAGVVQSPRYKIIEKKQPVAFWCNPISGHNTLYWYLQNLGQGPELLIRYENEEAVDDSQLPKDRFSAERLKGVDSTLKIQPAELGDSAVYLCASSPTPGRGTEAFFGQGTRLTVV.

This clone appeared a few times. The chain couples TRBV6-5 to TRBJ1-6; D ambiguous. Germline V gives CDR1 MNHEY, CDR2 SVGAGI. The CDR3 runs 13 residues. V lost 6 bases and J 1 base, leaving 4 bases between the germline ends. CDR3 sequence: CASRRSYNSPLHF. DNA of the CDR3: TGTGCCAGCAGAAGGTCCTATAATTCACCCCTCCACTTT.

This chain joins TRBV9 and TRBJ2-7; 8 bases map to TRBD2. Germline V CDR1 and CDR2: SGDLS, YYNGEE. V was pared by 5 bases and J by 2 bases, with 3 bases of the junction left unmatched. The CDR3 covers 13 residues. The CDR3 sequence: CASSLAGTYEQYF. The CDR3 region has the DNA TGTGCCAGCAGTTTAGCGGGGACCTACGAGCAGTACTTC.

The chain employs TRBV5-4 and TRBJ2-3, with D uncertain. The V gene lost 1 base and the J gene lost 6 bases, with 12 bases spanning the gap. The CDR3 is 14 amino acids. The germline CDR1 and CDR2 sequences are SGHNT and YYREEE (reference sequence). The CDR3 DNA sequence: TGTGCCAGCAGCTTGTTAGTTTCCCCTGATACGCAGTATTTT. It encodes CASSLLVSPDTQYF.

The chain couples TRBV15 to TRBJ2-5; either TRBD1 or TRBD2 may fit D (7 bases each). Germline CDR1 LNHNV, CDR2 YYDKDF (reference sequence). Trimming removed 5 bases at V and 2 bases at J, with 24 bases between. The CDR3 loop spans 18 amino acids. The DNA for the CDR3 is TGTGCCACCAGCCTAGAGTGGGGCAGGGGGGGGTCTCAAGAGACCCAGTACTTC. The encoded protein is CATSLEWGRGGSQETQYF.

The V call is TRBV27, the J call TRBJ2-1, with D maybe TRBD2 (6 bases). CDR3 length: 11 residues. Trimming left V 7 bases short and J 10 bases short, with 11 bases between. Germline-derived CDR1 and CDR2 are MNHEY and SMNVEV (reference sequence). The CDR3 nucleotides are TGTGCCAGCACCCAGGGAGGCGAGCAGTTCTTC. Its protein product is CASTQGGEQFF.

The rearrangement uses TRBV4-3 and TRBJ1-3; no firm D call. Germline-derived CDR1 and CDR2 are LGHNA and YSLEER. This CDR3 has 15 residues. V was cut by 4 bases and J by 4 bases, with 14 bases left in between. The CDR3, as DNA: TGCGCCAGCAGCCCCCACGAGGGTTCAGGAAACACCATATATTTT. Amino acids: CASSPHEGSGNTIYF.

A single count supports this clone. The V and J genes are TRBV7-9 and TRBJ1-2; 7 positions agree with TRBD1. The germline CDR1 and CDR2 sequences are SEHNR and FQNEAQ (reference sequence). Trimming cost V 5 bases and J 0 bases; bases outside gene matches: 9. This CDR3 spans 16 amino acids. CDR3 loop: CASSTSGTAANYGYTF. DNA of the CDR3: TGTGCCAGCAGCACCTCCGGGACAGCAGCTAACTATGGCTACACCTTC.